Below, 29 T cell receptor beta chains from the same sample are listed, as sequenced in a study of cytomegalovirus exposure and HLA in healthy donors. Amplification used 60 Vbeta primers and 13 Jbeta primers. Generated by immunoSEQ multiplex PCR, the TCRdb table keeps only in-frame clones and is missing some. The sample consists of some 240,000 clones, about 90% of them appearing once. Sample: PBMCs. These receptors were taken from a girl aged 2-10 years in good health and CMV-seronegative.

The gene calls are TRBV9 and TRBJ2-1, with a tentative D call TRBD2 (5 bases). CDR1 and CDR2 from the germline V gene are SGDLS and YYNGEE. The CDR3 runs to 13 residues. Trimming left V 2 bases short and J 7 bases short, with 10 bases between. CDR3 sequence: CASSVFRGNEQFF. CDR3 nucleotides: TGTGCCAGCAGCGTCTTTAGAGGGAATGAGCAGTTCTTC.

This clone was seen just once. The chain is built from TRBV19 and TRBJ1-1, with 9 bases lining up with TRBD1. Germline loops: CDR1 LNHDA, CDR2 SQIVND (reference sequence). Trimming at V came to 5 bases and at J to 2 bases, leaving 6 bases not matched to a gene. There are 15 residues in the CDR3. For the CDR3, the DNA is TGTGCCAGTAGTGTCGATACAGGGGGCAACACTGAAGCTTTCTTT. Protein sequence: CASSVDTGGNTEAFF.

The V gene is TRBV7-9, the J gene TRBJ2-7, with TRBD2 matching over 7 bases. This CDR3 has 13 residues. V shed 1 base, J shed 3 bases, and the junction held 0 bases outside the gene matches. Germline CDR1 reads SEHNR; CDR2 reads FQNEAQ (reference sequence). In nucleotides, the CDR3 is TGTGCCAGCAGCTTAGGGGGGGGCTACGAGCAGTACTTC. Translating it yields CASSLGGGYEQYF.

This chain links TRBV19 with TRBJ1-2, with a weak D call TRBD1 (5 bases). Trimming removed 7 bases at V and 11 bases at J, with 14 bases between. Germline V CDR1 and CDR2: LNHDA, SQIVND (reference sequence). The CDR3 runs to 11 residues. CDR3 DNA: TGTGCCAGTACTGGGTCAGGGTTGTACACCTTC. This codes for CASTGSGLYTF.

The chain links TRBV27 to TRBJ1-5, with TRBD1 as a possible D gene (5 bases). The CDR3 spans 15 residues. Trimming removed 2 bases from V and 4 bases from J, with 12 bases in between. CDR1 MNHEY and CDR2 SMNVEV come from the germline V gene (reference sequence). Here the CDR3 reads CASSLVPGGNQPQHF. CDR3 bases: TGTGCCAGCAGTTTAGTACCCGGGGGTAATCAGCCCCAGCATTTT.

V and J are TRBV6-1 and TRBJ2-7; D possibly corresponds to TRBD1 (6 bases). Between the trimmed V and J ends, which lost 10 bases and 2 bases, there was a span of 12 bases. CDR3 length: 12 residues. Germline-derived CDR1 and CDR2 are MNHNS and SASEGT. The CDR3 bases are TGTGCCACTTTTGGACAGACCTACGAGCAGTACTTC. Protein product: CATFGQTYEQYF.

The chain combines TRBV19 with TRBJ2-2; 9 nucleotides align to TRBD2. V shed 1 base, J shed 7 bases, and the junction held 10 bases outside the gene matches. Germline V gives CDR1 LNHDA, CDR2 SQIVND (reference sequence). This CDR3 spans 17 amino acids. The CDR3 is CASSIGLAGRGVGELFF. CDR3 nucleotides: TGTGCCAGTAGTATAGGGCTAGCGGGACGAGGGGTCGGGGAGCTGTTTTTT.

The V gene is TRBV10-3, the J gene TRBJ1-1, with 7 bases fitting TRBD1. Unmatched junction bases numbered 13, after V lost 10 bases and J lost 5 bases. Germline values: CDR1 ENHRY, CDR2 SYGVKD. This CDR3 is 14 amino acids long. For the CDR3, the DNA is TGTGCCAGCGCACTAACAGGGGTTGAAACTGAAGCTTTCTTT. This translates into CASALTGVETEAFF.

The CDR3 loop is CASSFGLAGATDTQYF. DNA for the CDR3: TGCGCCAGCAGCTTTGGACTAGCGGGAGCCACAGATACGCAGTATTTT. The chain links TRBV5-1 to TRBJ2-3, with 13 positions matching TRBD2. Germline CDR1 reads SGHRS; CDR2 reads YFSETQ. After removal of 2 bases from V and 2 bases from J, the junction contained 2 bases not matched to a gene. This CDR3 has 16 residues.

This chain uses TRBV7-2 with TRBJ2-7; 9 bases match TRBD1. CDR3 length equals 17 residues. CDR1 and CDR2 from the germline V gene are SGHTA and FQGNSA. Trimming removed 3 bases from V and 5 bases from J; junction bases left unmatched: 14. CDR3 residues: CASSFPAPGTGNDEQYF. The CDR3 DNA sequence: TGTGCCAGCAGCTTCCCCGCTCCGGGGACAGGGAACGACGAGCAGTACTTC.

The DNA of the CDR3 is TGTGCCAGCAGTCCCAGGACAGGGCTGGGCTACACCTTC. This sequence encodes CASSPRTGLGYTF. The gene calls are TRBV27 and TRBJ1-2, with 8 nucleotides matching TRBD1. The CDR3 contains 13 residues. CDR1 and CDR2 from the germline V gene are MNHEY and SMNVEV (reference sequence). V trimming: 5 bases; J trimming: 8 bases; junction bases outside the gene matches: 7.

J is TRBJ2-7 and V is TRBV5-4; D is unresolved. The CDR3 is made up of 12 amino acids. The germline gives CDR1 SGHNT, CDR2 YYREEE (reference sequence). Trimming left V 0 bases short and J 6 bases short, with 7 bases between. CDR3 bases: TGTGCCAGCAGCTTGGAAGCATCCGAGCAGTACTTC. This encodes CASSLEASEQYF.

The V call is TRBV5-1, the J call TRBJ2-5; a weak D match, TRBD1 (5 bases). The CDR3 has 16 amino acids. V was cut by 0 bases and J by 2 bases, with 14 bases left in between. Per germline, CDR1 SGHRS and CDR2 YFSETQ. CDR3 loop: CASSLGGRITQETQYF. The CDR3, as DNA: TGCGCCAGCAGCTTGGGGGGCCGGATTACTCAAGAGACCCAGTACTTC.

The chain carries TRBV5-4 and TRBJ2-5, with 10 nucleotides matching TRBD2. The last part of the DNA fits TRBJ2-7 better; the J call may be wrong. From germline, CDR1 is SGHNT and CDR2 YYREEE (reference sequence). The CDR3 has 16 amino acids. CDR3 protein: CASSFEASGRSYEQYF. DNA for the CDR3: TGTGCCAGCAGCTTTGAGGCTAGCGGGAGATCGTACGAGCAGTACTTC.

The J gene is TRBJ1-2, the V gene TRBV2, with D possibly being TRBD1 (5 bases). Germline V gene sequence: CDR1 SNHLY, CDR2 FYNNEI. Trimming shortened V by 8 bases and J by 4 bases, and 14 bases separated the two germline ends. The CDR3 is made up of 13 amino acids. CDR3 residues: CASGGRTIYGYTF. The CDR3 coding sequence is TGTGCCAGCGGGGGGAGGACAATCTATGGCTACACCTTC.

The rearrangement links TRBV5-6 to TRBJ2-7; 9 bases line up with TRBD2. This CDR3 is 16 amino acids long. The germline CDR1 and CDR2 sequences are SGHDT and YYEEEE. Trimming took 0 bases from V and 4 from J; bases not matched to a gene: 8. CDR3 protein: CASSLAPVLAGYEQYF. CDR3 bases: TGTGCCAGCAGCTTGGCCCCGGTTCTAGCGGGGTACGAGCAGTACTTC.

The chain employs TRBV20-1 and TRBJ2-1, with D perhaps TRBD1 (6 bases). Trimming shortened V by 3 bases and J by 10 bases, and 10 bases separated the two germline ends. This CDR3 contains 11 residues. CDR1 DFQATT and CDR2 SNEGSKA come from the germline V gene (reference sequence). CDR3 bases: TGCAGTGCTAGGGGGACATGGGAGCAGTTCTTC. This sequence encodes CSARGTWEQFF.

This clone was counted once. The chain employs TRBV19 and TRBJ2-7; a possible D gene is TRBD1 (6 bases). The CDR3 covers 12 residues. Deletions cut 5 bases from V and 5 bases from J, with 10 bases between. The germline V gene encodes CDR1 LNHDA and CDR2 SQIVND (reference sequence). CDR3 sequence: CASSPTGHEQYF. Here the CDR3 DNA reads TGTGCCAGTAGTCCGACAGGTCACGAGCAGTACTTC.

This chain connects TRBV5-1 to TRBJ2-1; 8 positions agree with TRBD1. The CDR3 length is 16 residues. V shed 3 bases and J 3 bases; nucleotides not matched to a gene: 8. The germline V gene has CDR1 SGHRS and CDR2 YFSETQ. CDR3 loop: CASSSAGGPFYNEQFF. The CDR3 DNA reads TGCGCCAGCAGCTCTGCAGGGGGCCCCTTCTACAATGAGCAGTTCTTC. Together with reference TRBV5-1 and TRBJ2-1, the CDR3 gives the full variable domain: KAGVTQTPRYLIKTRGQQVTLSCSPISGHRSVSWYQQTPGQGLQFLFEYFSETQRNKGNFPGRFSGRQFSNSRSEMNVSTLELGDSALYLCASSSAGGPFYNEQFFGPGTRLTVL.

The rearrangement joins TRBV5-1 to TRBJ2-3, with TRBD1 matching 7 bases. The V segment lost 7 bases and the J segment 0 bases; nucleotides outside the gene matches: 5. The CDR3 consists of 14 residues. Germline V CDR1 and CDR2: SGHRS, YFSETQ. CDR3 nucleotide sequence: TGCGCCAGCGCCGACAGGGCGAGCACAGATACGCAGTATTTT. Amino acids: CASADRASTDTQYF.

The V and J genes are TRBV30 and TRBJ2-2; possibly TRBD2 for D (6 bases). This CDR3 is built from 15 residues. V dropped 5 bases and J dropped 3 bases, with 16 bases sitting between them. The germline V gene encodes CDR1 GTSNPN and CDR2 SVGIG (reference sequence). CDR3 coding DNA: TGTGCCTGGGGAAGGAGGGTCTCTTACACCGGGGAGCTGTTTTTT. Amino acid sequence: CAWGRRVSYTGELFF.

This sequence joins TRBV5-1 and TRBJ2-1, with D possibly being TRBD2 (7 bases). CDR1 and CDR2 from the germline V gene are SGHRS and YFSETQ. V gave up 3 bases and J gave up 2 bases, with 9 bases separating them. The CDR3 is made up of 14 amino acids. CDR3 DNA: TGCGCCAGCAGCTCGGGGGGCCCCTACAATGAGCAGTTCTTC. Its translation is CASSSGGPYNEQFF.

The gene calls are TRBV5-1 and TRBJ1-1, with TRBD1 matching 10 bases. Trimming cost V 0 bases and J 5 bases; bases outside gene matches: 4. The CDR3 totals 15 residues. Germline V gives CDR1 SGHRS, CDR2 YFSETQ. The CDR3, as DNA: TGCGCCAGCAGCTTGGGGACAGGGGGTTGGACTGAAGCTTTCTTT. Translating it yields CASSLGTGGWTEAFF. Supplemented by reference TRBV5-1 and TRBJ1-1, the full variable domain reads KAGVTQTPRYLIKTRGQQVTLSCSPISGHRSVSWYQQTPGQGLQFLFEYFSETQRNKGNFPGRFSGRQFSNSRSEMNVSTLELGDSALYLCASSLGTGGWTEAFFGQGTRLTVV.

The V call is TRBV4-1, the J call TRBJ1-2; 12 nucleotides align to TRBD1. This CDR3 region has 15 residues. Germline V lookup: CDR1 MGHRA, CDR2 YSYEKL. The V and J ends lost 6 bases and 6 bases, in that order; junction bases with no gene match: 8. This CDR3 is CASSLGQGAQNGYTF. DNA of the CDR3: TGCGCCAGCAGTTTGGGACAGGGGGCGCAAAATGGCTACACCTTC.

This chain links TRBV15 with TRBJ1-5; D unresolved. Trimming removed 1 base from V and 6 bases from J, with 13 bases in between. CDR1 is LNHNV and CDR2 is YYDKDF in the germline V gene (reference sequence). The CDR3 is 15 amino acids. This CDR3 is CATSRGSLAGQPQHF. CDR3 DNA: TGTGCCACCAGCAGAGGATCGTTGGCAGGTCAGCCCCAGCATTTT.

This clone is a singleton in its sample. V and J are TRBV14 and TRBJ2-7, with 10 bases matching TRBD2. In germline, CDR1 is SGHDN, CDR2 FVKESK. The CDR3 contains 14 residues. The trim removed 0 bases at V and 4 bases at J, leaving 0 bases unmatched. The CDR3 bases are TGTGCCAGCAGCCAAGAGGGACTAGCGTACGAGCAGTACTTC. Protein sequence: CASSQEGLAYEQYF.

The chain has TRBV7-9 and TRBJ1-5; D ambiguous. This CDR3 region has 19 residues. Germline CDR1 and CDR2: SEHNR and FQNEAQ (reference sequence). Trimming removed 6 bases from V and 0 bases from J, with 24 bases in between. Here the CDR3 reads CASRPLTGILCDSNQPQHF. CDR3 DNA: TGTGCCAGCAGACCGCTAACCGGGATCTTATGTGATAGCAATCAGCCCCAGCATTTT. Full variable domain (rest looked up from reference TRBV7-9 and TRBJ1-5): DTGVSQNPRHKITKRGQNVTFRCDPISEHNRLYWYRQTLGQGPEFLTYFQNEAQLEKSRLLSDRFSAERPKGSFSTLEIQRTEQGDSAMYLCASRPLTGILCDSNQPQHFGDGTRLSIL.

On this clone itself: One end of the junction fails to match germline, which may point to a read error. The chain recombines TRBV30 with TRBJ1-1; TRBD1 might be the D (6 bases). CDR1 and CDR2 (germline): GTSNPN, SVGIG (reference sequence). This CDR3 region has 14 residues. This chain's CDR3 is CAWKGGIMNAEAFF. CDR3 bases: TGTGCCTGGAAAGGGGGAATTATGAACGCTGAAGCTTTCTTT.

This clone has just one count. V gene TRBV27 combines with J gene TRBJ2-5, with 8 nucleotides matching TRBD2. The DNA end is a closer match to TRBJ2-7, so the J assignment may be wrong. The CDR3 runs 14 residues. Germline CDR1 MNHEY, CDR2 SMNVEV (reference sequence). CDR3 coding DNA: TGTGCCAGCAGTTCCCTAGCGGGTCCCTACGAGCAGTACTTC. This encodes CASSSLAGPYEQYF.